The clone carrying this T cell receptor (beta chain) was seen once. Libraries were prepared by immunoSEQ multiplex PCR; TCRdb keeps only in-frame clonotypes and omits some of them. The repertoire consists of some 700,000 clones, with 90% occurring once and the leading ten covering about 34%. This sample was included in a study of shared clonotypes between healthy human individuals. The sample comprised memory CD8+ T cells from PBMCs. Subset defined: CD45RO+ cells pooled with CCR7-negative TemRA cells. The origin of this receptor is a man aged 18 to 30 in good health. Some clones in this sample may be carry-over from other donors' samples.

CDR3 DNA sequence: TGTGCCAGCAGCCAAACAGGGTTCAATGAGCAGTTCTTC. Translation gives CASSQTGFNEQFF. The rearrangement links TRBV4-2 to TRBJ2-1, with TRBD1 as a possible D gene (6 bases). The germline gives CDR1 LGHNA, CDR2 YNFKEQ. This CDR3 spans 13 amino acids. The V end was cut by 2 bases, the J end by 6 bases, with 8 bases between.